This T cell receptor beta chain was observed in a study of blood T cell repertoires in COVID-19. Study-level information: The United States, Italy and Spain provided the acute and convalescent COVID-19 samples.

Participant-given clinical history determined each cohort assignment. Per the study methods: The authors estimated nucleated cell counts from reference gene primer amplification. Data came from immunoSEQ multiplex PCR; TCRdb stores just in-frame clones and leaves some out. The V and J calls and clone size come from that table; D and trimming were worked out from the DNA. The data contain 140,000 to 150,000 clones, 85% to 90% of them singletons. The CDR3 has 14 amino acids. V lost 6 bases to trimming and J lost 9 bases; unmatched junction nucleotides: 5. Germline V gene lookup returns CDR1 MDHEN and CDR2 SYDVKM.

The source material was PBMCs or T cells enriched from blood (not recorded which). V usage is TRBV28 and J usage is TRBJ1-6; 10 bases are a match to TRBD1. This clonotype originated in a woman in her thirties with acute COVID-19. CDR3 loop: CASRQTGGASPLHF. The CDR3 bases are TGTGCCAGCAGGCAGACAGGGGGCGCTTCACCCCTCCACTTT.